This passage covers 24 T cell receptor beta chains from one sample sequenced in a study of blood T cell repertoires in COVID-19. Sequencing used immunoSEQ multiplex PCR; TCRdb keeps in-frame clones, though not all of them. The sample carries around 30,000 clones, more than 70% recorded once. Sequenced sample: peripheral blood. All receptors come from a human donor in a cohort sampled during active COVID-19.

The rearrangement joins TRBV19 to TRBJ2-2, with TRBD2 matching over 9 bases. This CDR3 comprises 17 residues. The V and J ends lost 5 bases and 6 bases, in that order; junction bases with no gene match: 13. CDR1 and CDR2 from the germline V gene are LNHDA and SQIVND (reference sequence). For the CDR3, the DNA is TGTGCCAGTAGTCCCTCCGGACTAGCGTTCGGAGCCGGGGAGCTGTTTTTT. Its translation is CASSPSGLAFGAGELFF.

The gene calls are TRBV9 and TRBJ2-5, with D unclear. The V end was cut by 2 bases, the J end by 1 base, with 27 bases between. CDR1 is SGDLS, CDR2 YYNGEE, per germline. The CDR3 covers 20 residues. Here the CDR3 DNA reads TGTGCCAGCAGCGTTTCCCTGTCGTGGGCCATCCACATCCTCCAAGAGACCCAGTACTTC. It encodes CASSVSLSWAIHILQETQYF.

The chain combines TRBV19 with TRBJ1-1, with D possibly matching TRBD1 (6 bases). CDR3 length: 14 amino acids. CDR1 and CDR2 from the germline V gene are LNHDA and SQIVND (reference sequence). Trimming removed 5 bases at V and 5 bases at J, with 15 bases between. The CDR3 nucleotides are TGTGCCAGTAGTTCGGGGGGCGCGGGGACTGAAGCTTTCTTT. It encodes CASSSGGAGTEAFF.

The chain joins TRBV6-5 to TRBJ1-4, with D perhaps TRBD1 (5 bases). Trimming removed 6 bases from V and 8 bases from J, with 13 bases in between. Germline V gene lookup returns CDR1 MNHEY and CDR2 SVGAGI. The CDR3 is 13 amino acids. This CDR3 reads CASSQGPNEKLFF. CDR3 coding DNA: TGTGCCAGCAGCCAGGGTCCCAACGAAAAACTGTTTTTT.

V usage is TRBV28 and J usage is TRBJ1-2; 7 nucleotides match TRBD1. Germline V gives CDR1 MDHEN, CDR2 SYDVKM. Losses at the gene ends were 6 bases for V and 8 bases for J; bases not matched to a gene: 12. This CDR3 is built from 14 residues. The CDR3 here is CASSTGALWLGYTF. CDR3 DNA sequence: TGTGCCAGCAGCACAGGGGCCCTATGGCTAGGCTACACCTTC.

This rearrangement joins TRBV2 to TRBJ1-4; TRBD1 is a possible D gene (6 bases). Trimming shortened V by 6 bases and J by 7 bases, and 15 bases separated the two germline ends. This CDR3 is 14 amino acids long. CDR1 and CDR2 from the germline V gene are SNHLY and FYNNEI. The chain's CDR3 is CASRANRAGEKLFF. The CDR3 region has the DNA TGTGCCAGCAGAGCTAACAGGGCGGGTGAAAAACTGTTTTTT. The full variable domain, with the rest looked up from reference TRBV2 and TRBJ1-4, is EPEVTQTPSHQVTQMGQEVILRCVPISNHLYFYWYRQILGQKVEFLVSFYNNEISEKSEIFDDQFSVERPDGSNFTLKIRSTKLEDSAMYFCASRANRAGEKLFFGSGTQLSVL.

Written as DNA, the CDR3 is TGTGCCAGCAGCTTGGGCGTCTTGTGGAATGAGCAGTTCTTC. Residues: CASSLGVLWNEQFF. The chain joins TRBV5-4 to TRBJ2-1; D call uncertain. Germline V gene sequence: CDR1 SGHNT, CDR2 YYREEE (reference sequence). CDR3 length: 14 amino acids. Trimming took 0 bases from V and 7 from J, leaving 11 bases between them. Together with reference TRBV5-4 and TRBJ2-1, the CDR3 gives the full variable domain: ETGVTQSPTHLIKTRGQQVTLRCSSQSGHNTVSWYQQALGQGPQFIFQYYREEENGRGNFPPRFSGLQFPNYSSELNVNALELDDSALYLCASSLGVLWNEQFFGPGTRLTVL.

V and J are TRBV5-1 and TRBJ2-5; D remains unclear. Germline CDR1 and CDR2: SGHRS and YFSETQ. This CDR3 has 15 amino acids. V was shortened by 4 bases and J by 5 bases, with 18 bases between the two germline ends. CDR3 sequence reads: CASSLLPVFGETQYF. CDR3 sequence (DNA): TGCGCCAGCAGCCTACTTCCGGTCTTCGGGGAGACCCAGTACTTC.

CDR3 residues: CATQRGGLSAEAFF. DNA for the CDR3: TGTGCCACGCAAAGGGGGGGTCTGTCCGCTGAAGCTTTCTTT. The chain has TRBV7-2 and TRBJ1-1; tentatively, D is TRBD1 (6 bases). This CDR3 is built from 14 residues. CDR1 and CDR2 from the germline V gene are SGHTA and FQGNSA. V shed 10 bases and J shed 6 bases, with 21 bases lying between them.

CDR3 protein: CASSVIRGPFTDTQYF. In nucleotides, the CDR3 is TGTGCCAGCAGTGTGATTAGAGGTCCCTTCACAGATACGCAGTATTTT. The chain has TRBV5-6 and TRBJ2-3; D gene uncertain. Germline values: CDR1 SGHDT, CDR2 YYEEEE. There are 16 residues in the CDR3. The V and J ends lost 5 bases and 2 bases respectively, with 18 bases between them.

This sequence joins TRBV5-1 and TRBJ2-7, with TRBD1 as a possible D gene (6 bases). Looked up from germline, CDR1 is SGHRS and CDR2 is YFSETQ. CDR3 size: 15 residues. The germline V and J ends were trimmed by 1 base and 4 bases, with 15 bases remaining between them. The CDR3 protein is CASSLPPPRGYEQYF. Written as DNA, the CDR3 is TGCGCCAGCAGCTTGCCCCCACCCAGGGGTTACGAGCAGTACTTC. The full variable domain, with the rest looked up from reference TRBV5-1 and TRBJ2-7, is KAGVTQTPRYLIKTRGQQVTLSCSPISGHRSVSWYQQTPGQGLQFLFEYFSETQRNKGNFPGRFSGRQFSNSRSEMNVSTLELGDSALYLCASSLPPPRGYEQYFGPGTRLTVT.

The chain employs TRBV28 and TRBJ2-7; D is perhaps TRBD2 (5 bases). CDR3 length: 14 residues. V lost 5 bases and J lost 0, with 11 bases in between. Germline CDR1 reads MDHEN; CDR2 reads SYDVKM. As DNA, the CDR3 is TGTGCCAGCAGTGTACCGGGGAGCTCCTACGAGCAGTACTTC. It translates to CASSVPGSSYEQYF.

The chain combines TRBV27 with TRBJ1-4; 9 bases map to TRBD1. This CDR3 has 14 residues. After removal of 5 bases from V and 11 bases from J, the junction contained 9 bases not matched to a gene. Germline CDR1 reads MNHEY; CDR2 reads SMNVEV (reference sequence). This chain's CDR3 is CASSPDRGLSKLFF. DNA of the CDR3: TGTGCCAGCAGTCCGGACAGGGGCCTTAGCAAACTGTTTTTT. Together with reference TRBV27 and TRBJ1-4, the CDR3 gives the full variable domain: EAQVTQNPRYLITVTGKKLTVTCSQNMNHEYMSWYRQDPGLGLRQIYYSMNVEVTDKGDVPEGYKVSRKEKRNFPLILESPSPNQTSLYFCASSPDRGLSKLFFGSGTQLSVL.

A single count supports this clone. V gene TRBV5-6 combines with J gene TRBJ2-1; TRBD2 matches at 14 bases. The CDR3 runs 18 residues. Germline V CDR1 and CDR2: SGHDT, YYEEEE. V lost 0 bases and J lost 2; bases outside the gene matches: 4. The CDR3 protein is CASSLAGTSGGPYNEQFF. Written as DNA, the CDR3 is TGTGCCAGCAGCTTGGCGGGGACTAGCGGGGGACCCTACAATGAGCAGTTCTTC.

CDR3 amino acids: CASSPTGFGQFF. CDR3 DNA sequence: TGTGCCAGCAGTCCGACAGGGTTCGGTCAGTTCTTC. The chain carries TRBV27 and TRBJ2-1, with 7 bases aligning to TRBD1. The CDR3 covers 12 residues. Germline V gene sequence: CDR1 MNHEY, CDR2 SMNVEV (reference sequence). J was trimmed by 13 bases and V by 5 bases; bases with no gene match: 8.

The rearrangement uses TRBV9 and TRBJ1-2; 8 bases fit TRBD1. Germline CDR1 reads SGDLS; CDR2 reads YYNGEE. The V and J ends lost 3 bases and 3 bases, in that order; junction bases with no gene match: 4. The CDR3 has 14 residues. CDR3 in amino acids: CASSAGQGDYGYTF. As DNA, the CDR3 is TGTGCCAGCAGCGCCGGACAGGGTGACTATGGCTACACCTTC.

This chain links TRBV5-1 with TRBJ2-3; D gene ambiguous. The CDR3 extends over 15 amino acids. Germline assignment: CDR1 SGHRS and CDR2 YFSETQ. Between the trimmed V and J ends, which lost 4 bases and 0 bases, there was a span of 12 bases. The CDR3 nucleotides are TGCGCCAGCAGCCCGGGTTCGTCTAGCACAGATACGCAGTATTTT. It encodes CASSPGSSSTDTQYF.

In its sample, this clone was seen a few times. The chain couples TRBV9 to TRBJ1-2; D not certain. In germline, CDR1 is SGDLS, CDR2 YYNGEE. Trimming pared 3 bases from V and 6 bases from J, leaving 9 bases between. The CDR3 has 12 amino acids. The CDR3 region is CASSAGDHGYTF. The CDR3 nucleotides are TGTGCCAGCAGCGCGGGAGACCATGGCTACACCTTC.

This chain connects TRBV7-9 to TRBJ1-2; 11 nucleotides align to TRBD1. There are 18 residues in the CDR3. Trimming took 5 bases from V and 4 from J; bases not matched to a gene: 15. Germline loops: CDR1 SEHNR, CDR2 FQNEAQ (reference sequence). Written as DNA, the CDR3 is TGTGCCAGCAGCCCCGTGGGGACAGGGGGTCAGGGCGCCTATGGCTACACCTTC. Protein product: CASSPVGTGGQGAYGYTF.

The CDR3 loop is CASSLRQGSGNTIYF. The CDR3, as DNA: TGCGCCAGCAGCTTAAGACAGGGAAGTGGAAACACCATATATTTT. V is TRBV5-1 and J is TRBJ1-3, with 7 nucleotides matching TRBD1. Trimming at V came to 2 bases and at J to 3 bases, leaving 5 bases not matched to a gene. There are 15 residues in the CDR3. Germline V CDR1 and CDR2: SGHRS, YFSETQ.

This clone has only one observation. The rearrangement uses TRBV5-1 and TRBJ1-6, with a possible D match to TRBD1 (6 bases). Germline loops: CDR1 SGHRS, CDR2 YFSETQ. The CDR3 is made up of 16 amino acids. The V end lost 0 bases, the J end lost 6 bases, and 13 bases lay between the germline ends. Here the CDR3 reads CASSLGAGAGNSPLHF. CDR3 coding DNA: TGCGCCAGCAGCTTGGGAGCGGGGGCTGGTAATTCACCCCTCCACTTT.

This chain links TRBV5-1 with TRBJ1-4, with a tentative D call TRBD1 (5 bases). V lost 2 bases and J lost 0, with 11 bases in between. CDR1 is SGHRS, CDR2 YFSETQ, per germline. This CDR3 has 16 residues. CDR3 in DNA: TGCGCCAGCAGCTTCAACGCGGGGGCAACTAATGAAAAACTGTTTTTT. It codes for CASSFNAGATNEKLFF.

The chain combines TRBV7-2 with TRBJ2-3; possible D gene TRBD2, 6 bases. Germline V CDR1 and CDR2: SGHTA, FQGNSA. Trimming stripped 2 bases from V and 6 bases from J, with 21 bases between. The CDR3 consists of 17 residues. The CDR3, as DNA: TGTGCCAGCAGCTTATTTGGTGGTCAGCGGGCGGGGGATACGCAGTATTTT. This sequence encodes CASSLFGGQRAGDTQYF. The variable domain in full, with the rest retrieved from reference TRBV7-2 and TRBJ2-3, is GAGVSQSPSNKVTEKGKDVELRCDPISGHTALYWYRQSLGQGLEFLIYFQGNSAPDKSGLPSDRFSAERTGGSVSTLTIQRTQQEDSAVYLCASSLFGGQRAGDTQYFGPGTRLTVL.

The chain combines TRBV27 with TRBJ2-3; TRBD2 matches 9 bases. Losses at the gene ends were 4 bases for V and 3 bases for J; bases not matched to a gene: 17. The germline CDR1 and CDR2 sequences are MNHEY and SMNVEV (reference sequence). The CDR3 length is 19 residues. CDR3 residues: CASSSPTVGAGGRTDTQYF. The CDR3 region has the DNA TGTGCCAGCAGTTCCCCCACCGTGGGGGCGGGGGGGCGGACAGATACGCAGTATTTT.